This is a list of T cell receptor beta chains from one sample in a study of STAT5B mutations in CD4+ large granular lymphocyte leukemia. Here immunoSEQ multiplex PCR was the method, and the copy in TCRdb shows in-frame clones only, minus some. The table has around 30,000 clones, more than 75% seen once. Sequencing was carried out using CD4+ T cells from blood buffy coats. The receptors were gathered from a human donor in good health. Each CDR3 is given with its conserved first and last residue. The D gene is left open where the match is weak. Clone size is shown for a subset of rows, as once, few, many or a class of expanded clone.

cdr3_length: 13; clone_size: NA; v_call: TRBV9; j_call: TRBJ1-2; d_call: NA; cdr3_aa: CASSGWTGFGYTF; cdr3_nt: TGTGCCAGCAGCGGTTGGACGGGCTTTGGCTACACCTTC
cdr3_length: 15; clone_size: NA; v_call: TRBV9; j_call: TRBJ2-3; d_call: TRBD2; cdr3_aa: CASSAGGGYTDTQYF; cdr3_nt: TGTGCCAGCAGCGCGGGAGGGGGTTACACAGATACGCAGTATTTT
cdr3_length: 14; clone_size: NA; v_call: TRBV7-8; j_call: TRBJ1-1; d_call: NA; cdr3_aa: CASSLGAVNTEAFF; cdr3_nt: TGTGCCAGCAGCTTAGGGGCAGTGAACACTGAAGCTTTCTTT
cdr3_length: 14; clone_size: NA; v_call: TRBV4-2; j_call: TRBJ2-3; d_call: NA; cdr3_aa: CASSPAGSTDTQYF; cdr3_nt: TGTGCCAGCAGCCCAGCGGGTAGCACAGATACGCAGTATTTT
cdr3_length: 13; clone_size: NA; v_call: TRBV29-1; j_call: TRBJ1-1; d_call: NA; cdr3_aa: CSVSTGVPTEAFF; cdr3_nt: TGCAGCGTAAGTACAGGTGTCCCCACTGAAGCTTTCTTT
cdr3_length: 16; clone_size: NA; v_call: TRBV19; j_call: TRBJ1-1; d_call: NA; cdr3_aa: CASSIDVGQKNTEAFF; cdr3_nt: TGTGCCAGTAGTATAGATGTCGGACAGAAGAACACTGAAGCTTTCTTT
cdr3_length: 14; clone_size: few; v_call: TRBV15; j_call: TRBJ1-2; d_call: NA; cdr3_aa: CATSRDQGNYGYTF; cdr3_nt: TGTGCCACCAGCAGAGACCAGGGGAACTATGGCTACACCTTC
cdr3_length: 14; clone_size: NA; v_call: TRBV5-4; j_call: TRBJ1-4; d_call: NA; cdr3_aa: CASRPDYANEKLFF; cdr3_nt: TGTGCCAGCAGACCGGACTACGCTAATGAAAAACTGTTTTTT
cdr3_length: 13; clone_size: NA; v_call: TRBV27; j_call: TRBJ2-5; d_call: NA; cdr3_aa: CASSLAVQETQYF; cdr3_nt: TGTGCCAGCAGTTTAGCGGTTCAAGAGACCCAGTACTTC
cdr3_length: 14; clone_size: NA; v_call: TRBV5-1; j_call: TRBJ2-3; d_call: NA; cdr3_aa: CASSLDDTTDTQYF; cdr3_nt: TGCGCCAGCAGCTTGGATGACACTACAGATACGCAGTATTTT
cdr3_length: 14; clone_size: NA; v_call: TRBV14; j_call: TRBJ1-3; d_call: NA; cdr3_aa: CASSRDSFGNTIYF; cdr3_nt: TGTGCCAGCAGCCGCGACTCTTTTGGAAACACCATATATTTT
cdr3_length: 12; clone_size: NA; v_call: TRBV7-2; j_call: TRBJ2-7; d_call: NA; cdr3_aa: CASSRSSYEQYF; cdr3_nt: TGTGCCAGCAGCCGAAGTTCCTACGAGCAGTACTTC
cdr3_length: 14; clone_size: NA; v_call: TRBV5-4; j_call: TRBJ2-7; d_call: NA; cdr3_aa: CASSPGQGRYEQYF; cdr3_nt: TGTGCCAGCAGCCCGGGGCAGGGTAGGTACGAGCAGTACTTC
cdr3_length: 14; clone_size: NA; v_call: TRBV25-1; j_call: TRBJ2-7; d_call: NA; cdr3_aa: CASGETGRAAEQYF; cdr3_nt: TGTGCCAGCGGGGAGACAGGAAGGGCGGCCGAGCAGTACTTC
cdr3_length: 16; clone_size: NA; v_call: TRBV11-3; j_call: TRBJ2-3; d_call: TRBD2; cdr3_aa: CASSLAAGEGTDTQYF; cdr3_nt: TGTGCCAGCAGCTTAGCGGCGGGAGAGGGTACAGATACGCAGTATTTT
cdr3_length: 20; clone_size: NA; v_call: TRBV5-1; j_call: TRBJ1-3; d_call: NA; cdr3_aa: CASSLDPQDNRVGSGNTIYF; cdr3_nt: TGCGCCAGCAGCCTCGACCCTCAGGACAACAGGGTCGGCTCTGGAAACACCATATATTTT
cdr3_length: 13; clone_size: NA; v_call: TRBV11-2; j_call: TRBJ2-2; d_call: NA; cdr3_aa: CASSLSGPGELFF; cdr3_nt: TGTGCCAGCAGTCTATCAGGGCCCGGGGAGCTGTTTTTT
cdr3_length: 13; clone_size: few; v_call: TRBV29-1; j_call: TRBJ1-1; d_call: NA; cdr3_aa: CSVEATGLAKAFF; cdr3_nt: TGCAGCGTTGAAGCCACAGGGCTGGCCAAAGCTTTCTTT
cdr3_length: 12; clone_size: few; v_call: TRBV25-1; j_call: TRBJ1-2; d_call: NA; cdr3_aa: CASSVETGLYTF; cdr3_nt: TGTGCCAGCAGTGTAGAAACGGGACTCTACACCTTC
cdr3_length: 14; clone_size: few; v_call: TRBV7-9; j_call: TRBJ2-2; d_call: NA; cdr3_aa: CASSLAGTTGELFF; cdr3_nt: TGTGCCAGCAGCTTAGCTGGGACCACCGGGGAGCTGTTTTTT
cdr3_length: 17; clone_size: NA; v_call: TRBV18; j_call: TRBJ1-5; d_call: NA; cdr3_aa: CASSPRSRQSSNQPQHF; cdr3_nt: TGTGCCAGCTCACCCCGAAGCCGACAGAGTAGCAATCAGCCCCAGCATTTT
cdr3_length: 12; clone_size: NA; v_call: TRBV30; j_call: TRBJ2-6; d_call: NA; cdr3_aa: CAWSAGANVLTF; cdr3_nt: TGTGCCTGGAGTGCGGGGGCCAACGTCCTGACTTTC
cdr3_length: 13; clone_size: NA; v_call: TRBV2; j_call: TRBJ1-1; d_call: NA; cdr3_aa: CASSVGQAGEAFF; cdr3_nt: TGTGCCAGCAGTGTTGGGCAGGCTGGTGAAGCTTTCTTT
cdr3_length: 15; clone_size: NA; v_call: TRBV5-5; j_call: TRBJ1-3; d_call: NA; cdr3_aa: CASSVLTVSGNTIYF; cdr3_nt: TGTGCCAGCAGCGTTCTCACAGTATCTGGAAACACCATATATTTT
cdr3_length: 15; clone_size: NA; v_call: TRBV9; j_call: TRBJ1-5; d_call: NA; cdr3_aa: CASSVSGDSNQPQHF; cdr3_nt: TGTGCCAGCAGCGTGAGCGGAGATAGCAATCAGCCCCAGCATTTT
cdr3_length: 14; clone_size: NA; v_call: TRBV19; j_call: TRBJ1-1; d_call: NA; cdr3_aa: CASSINRLNTEAFF; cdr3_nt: TGTGCCAGTAGTATCAACAGGCTGAACACTGAAGCTTTCTTT
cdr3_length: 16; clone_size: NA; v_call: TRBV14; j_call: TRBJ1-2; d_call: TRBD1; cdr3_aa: CASSRPGQGVLGGYTF; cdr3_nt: TGTGCCAGCAGCCGACCGGGACAGGGGGTCCTCGGGGGCTACACCTTC
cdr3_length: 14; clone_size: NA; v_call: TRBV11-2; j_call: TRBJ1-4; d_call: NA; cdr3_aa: CASSPGLADEKLFF; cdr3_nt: TGTGCCAGCAGCCCCGGGTTAGCAGATGAAAAACTGTTTTTT